A selection of T cell receptor beta chains follows, all from one sample in a study of blood T cell repertoires in COVID-19. Generated by immunoSEQ multiplex PCR, the TCRdb table keeps only in-frame clones and is missing some. Of 80,000 to 100,000 clones in the sample, 65% to 85% were seen once. The sequencing input was peripheral blood. The receptors derive from a man aged 60 to 69 with acute or convalescent COVID-19. Both conserved end residues are part of each CDR3.

v_call cdr3_aa
TRBV19 CASNQPGTGVTYNEQFF
TRBV6-4 CASSDMKSRDSGNTIYF
TRBV9 CASSVAPPSEQFF
TRBV5-4 CASSLVTGPANVLTF
TRBV18 CASSPNPDTGTSGNTIYF
TRBV7-2 CASSFDRGSYGYTF
TRBV6-5 CASSFLGGEQYF
TRBV4-3 CASSQAAEDGSSSYNSPLHF
TRBV30 CAWAVGQTTNEKLFF
TRBV19 CASTGGVADTQYF
TRBV5-1 CASSLDRGWTEAFF
TRBV6-2/TRBV6-3 CASSYQGSPYEQYF
TRBV21-1 CASSNGTSGERGETQYF
TRBV27 CASSDLYRDYTEAFF
TRBV5-1 CASSPGGSYEQYF
TRBV7-6 CVWWGGNTEAFF
TRBV7-8 CASSLRTSGRSSSYEQYF
TRBV7-9 CASSLVQNTEAFF
TRBV5-1 CASSIQGSNTEAFF
TRBV7-9 CASSLPELAGDYEQYF
TRBV19 CASNRFTSGTLNTGELFF
TRBV5-1 CASSLYATGPNSPLHF
TRBV29-1 CSVVGGDAYNEQFF
TRBV18 CASSPTFGTQGLTSSGNTIYF
TRBV6-5 CASSPGPDYGYTF
TRBV19 CASSTQGADGYTF
TRBV28 CASSLSLTGRTNQPQHF
TRBV6-2/TRBV6-3 CASSYRDRPNGYTF
TRBV4-3 CASSQDSMGQISPLHF
TRBV18 CASSDRDTGELFF
TRBV30 CACPQGSGANVLTF
TRBV27 CASSSLRDRDRETQYF
TRBV19 CASRYSNQPQHF
TRBV12-5 CASGFQRDGETQYF
TRBV6-6 CASYASGSNEQFF
TRBV5-4 CASSYPTSGSVSRELFF
TRBV2 CASKGRGLTNEKLFF
TRBV30 CAWSSGYYGYTF
TRBV5-1 CASSGAPQEGYGYTF
TRBV6-1 CASSETGRGPDEQYF
TRBV4-3 CASSQLREIGELATNEKLFF
TRBV19 CASSIGDLQGFSYNEQFF
TRBV19 CASSRLAGGLEQFF
TRBV28 CASSEQGRASGNTIYF
TRBV2 CASSETGIFGEQYF
TRBV7-3 CASSPTGSSDSPLHF
TRBV6-2/TRBV6-3 CASSDGQSLAYQETQYF
TRBV4-1 CASSQISQGSNQPQHF
TRBV3-1/TRBV3-2 CASSRTGGSGNTIYF
TRBV20-1 CSASWTSRYNEQFF
TRBV7-9 CASSLTVSYNEQFF
TRBV29-1 CSVHTSGGRETQYF
TRBV7-2 CATSLAITGELFF
TRBV18 CASSLGPGLAGAEQYF
TRBV10-1 CASSESCGAGMVTEAFF
TRBV6-5 CASSPGGADTEAFF
TRBV3-1/TRBV3-2 CASSLLTSGIRGETQYF
TRBV11-3 CASSRDRTDGYTF
TRBV11-3 CASSLDLETEQFF